The 22 T cell receptor beta chains below all came from one sample that was sequenced in a study of T cells in Graves' hyperthyroidism and ophthalmopathy (dated by TCRdb to between 2019 and 2020). Library creation used multiplex PCR. Sequencing was performed on an Illumina HiSeq 2000. Amplification of TCR beta CDR3 regions was carried out from RNA transcripts. The first round of RT-PCR for the TCR CDR3 was performed with the HTBI primer set and the Qiagen OneStep RT-PCR kit. TCRdb itself trimmed the public reads at Q25 with fastp, ran MiXCR and retained productive beta chains. Each CDR3 protein gets just one entry, which takes the most common genes and DNA from the rows behind it. The sample yields 370,000 or so distinct CDR3 sequences; around 16% were counted once. The ten largest clones capture around a quarter of the sample. Sequenced: blood. These receptors were collected from a woman between 18 and 29 years old with Graves' hyperthyroidism that later progressed to Graves' ophthalmopathy.

In the case of this clonotype: A read error may be the cause here, since a much bigger clone is one base away. The rearrangement uses TRBV3-1 and TRBJ2-3; 9 nucleotides agree with TRBD2. CDR3 length: 16 amino acids. Germline lookup yields CDR1 LGHDT and CDR2 YNNKEL (reference sequence). CDR3 DNA sequence: TGTGCCAGCAGCCTCGGACTAGCGACGGGCACAGAAACGCAGTATTTT. Residues: CASSLGLATGTETQYF.

The genes are TRBV7-9 and TRBJ1-5; TRBD1 agrees at 9 bases. J was trimmed by 4 bases and V by 4 bases; bases with no gene match: 5. CDR3 length: 15 amino acids. The germline CDR1 and CDR2 sequences are SEHNR and FQNEAQ (reference sequence). CDR3 nucleotides: TGTGCCAGCAGCTCTTCTGGACAGGGGAATCAGCCCCAGCATTTT. Its translation: CASSSSGQGNQPQHF.

Ten or more counts support this clonotype. This chain links TRBV12-3 or TRBV12-4 with TRBJ2-2; D perhaps matches TRBD2 (6 bases). CDR3 length: 18 amino acids. V was cut by 6 bases and J by 4 bases, with 24 bases left in between. The chain's CDR3 is CASRLRSRRALSTGELFF. DNA of the CDR3: TGTGCCAGCAGGTTACGCAGTAGGAGGGCCCTAAGCACCGGGGAGCTGTTTTTT.

This chain links TRBV10-1 with TRBJ2-2; possible D gene TRBD2, 5 bases. Trimming removed 4 bases at V and 3 bases at J, with 9 bases between. There are 14 residues in the CDR3. Germline V gives CDR1 WNHNN, CDR2 SYGVQD (reference sequence). The CDR3, as DNA: TGCGCCAGCAGTGCCGGACTTTACACCGGGGAGCTGTTTTTT. It is translated as CASSAGLYTGELFF.

This chain uses TRBV11-2 with TRBJ2-1, with 8 bases lining up with TRBD2. Germline V gene lookup returns CDR1 SGHAT and CDR2 FQNNGV. The length of the CDR3 is 15 residues. V shed 5 bases and J 11 bases; nucleotides not matched to a gene: 14. The CDR3 loop is CASSQGASGRIQQFF. CDR3 nucleotide sequence: TGTGCCAGCAGCCAAGGGGCCAGCGGGAGAATACAGCAGTTCTTC.

V and J are TRBV15 and TRBJ1-2; D unresolved. Germline assignment: CDR1 LNHNV and CDR2 YYDKDF (reference sequence). V lost 0 bases, J lost 7 bases, and 12 bases lay in between. The CDR3 runs 14 residues. For the CDR3, the DNA is TGTGCCACCAGCAGAGACCGACCTGAAGGTGGCTACACCTTC. Amino acid sequence: CATSRDRPEGGYTF.

Regarding this clonotype: This may come from a read error, since a much larger clone is one base off. The rearrangement joins TRBV14 to TRBJ2-1; 10 bases are a match to TRBD2. J lost 10 bases, V lost 2 bases, and 5 bases had no gene match. Germline loops: CDR1 SGHDN, CDR2 FVKESK. The CDR3 has 14 amino acids. CDR3 in amino acids: CASSQLGLADEQFF. CDR3 bases: TGTGCCAGCAGCCAACTAGGACTAGCGGACGAGCAGTTCTTC.

This clonotype has more than one count but fewer than ten. The chain recombines TRBV6-2 or TRBV6-3 with TRBJ2-3; possible D gene TRBD1, 6 bases. V gave up 2 bases and J gave up 2 bases, with 11 bases separating them. The CDR3 sequence is 15 residues long. Germline V lookup: CDR1 MNHEY, CDR2 SVGEGT. The CDR3 DNA sequence: TGTGCCAGCAGTTACGTGGGGGCGGTCACAGATACGCAGTATTTT. This encodes CASSYVGAVTDTQYF.

Note on this clonotype: A much more abundant neighbour one base away suggests this may be a read error. This is likely a read error, given that the CDR3 carries no conserved phenylalanine or tryptophan at its end. The V gene is TRBV10-2, the J gene TRBJ2-3, with TRBD2 identical over 14 bases. V lost 6 bases to trimming and J lost 0 bases; unmatched junction nucleotides: 8. This CDR3 is 18 amino acids long. The germline V gene has CDR1 WSHSY and CDR2 SAAADI. This CDR3 reads CASRAGTSGSTSTDTQYL. The DNA of the CDR3 is TGCGCCAGCAGGGCCGGGACTAGCGGGAGCACTAGCACAGATACGCAGTATCTT.

CDR3 coding DNA: TGTGCCAGCAGTGGGACAGGGGGTCTACCACCCCTCCACTTT. This sequence encodes CASSGTGGLPPLHF. The chain links TRBV12-3 or TRBV12-4 to TRBJ1-6, with TRBD1 matching 11 bases. The CDR3 is 14 residues long. The J segment lost 11 bases and the V segment lost 5 bases, leaving 5 bases of the junction unmatched.

V and J are TRBV20-1 and TRBJ1-5, with 7 positions matching TRBD1. Germline loops: CDR1 DFQATT, CDR2 SNEGSKA (reference sequence). The junction had 11 bases not matched to a gene; V was cut back by 0 bases and J by 0 bases. The CDR3 loop spans 18 amino acids. Here the CDR3 reads CSARDSRQGPYSNQPQHF. In DNA form, the CDR3 reads TGCAGTGCTAGAGATTCGAGACAGGGACCATATAGCAATCAGCCCCAGCATTTT.

This chain links TRBV2 with TRBJ1-1; a weak D match, TRBD1 (5 bases). CDR1 SNHLY and CDR2 FYNNEI come from the germline V gene. The ends were cut back, 7 bases at V and 4 bases at J, with 7 bases in the middle. This CDR3 comprises 11 residues. The CDR3 protein is CASKTVTEAFF. DNA of the CDR3: TGTGCCAGCAAGACAGTCACTGAAGCTTTCTTT. Variable domain in full (rest from reference TRBV2 and TRBJ1-1): EPEVTQTPSHQVTQMGQEVILRCVPISNHLYFYWYRQILGQKVEFLVSFYNNEISEKSEIFDDQFSVERPDGSNFTLKIRSTKLEDSAMYFCASKTVTEAFFGQGTRLTVV.

This chain uses TRBV7-6 with TRBJ1-2; maybe TRBD1 (5 bases). The CDR3 sequence is 16 residues long. The V gene's germline CDR1 is SGHVS and CDR2 FNYEAQ. The ends were cut back, 2 bases at V and 0 bases at J, with 13 bases in the middle. CDR3 in amino acids: CASSLQPGGANYGYTF. In nucleotides, the CDR3 is TGTGCCAGCAGCTTACAACCCGGGGGAGCTAACTATGGCTACACCTTC.

This clonotype was seen more than once but under ten times. V and J are TRBV24-1 and TRBJ2-5, with D uncertain. Germline CDR1 KGHDR, CDR2 SFDVKD. The CDR3 contains 13 residues. V lost 5 bases and J 3 bases, leaving 9 bases between the germline ends. CDR3 loop: CATSVGGEETQYF. The DNA of the CDR3 is TGTGCCACCAGTGTGGGCGGTGAAGAGACCCAGTACTTC.

The rearrangement joins TRBV20-1 to TRBJ2-7, with 7 bases that match TRBD2. The CDR3 covers 16 residues. Looked up from germline, CDR1 is DFQATT and CDR2 is SNEGSKA (reference sequence). Unmatched junction bases numbered 9, after V lost 0 bases and J lost 1 base. The CDR3 region is CSARDPAAGPSYEQYF. The CDR3 bases are TGCAGTGCTAGAGATCCCGCAGCGGGGCCTTCCTACGAGCAGTACTTC.

The chain has TRBV4-3 and TRBJ1-6; TRBD1 is a possible D gene (6 bases). The V gene's germline CDR1 is LGHNA and CDR2 YSLEER. The length of the CDR3 is 14 residues. The V and J ends lost 1 base and 8 bases respectively, with 9 bases between them. CDR3 nucleotides: TGCGCCAGCAGCCAAGCGGCAGGGGATTCACCCCTCCACTTT. The encoded protein is CASSQAAGDSPLHF.

The sample holds a few counts of this clonotype. CDR3 sequence (DNA): TGCAGTGCAGGGACAGGAAAGTCACCCCTCCACTTT. Amino acids: CSAGTGKSPLHF. The chain joins TRBV20-1 to TRBJ1-6, with 8 positions matching TRBD1. This CDR3 contains 12 residues. V lost 6 bases to trimming and J lost 10 bases; unmatched junction nucleotides: 5. Looked up from germline, CDR1 is DFQATT and CDR2 is SNEGSKA (reference sequence).

This clonotype was counted only a few times. The V gene is TRBV29-1, the J gene TRBJ2-1; the match to TRBD1 covers 8 bases. In germline, CDR1 is SQVTM, CDR2 ANQGSEA. V lost 1 base, J lost 8 bases, and 4 bases stayed unmatched. The CDR3 spans 13 residues. CDR3 sequence (DNA): TGCAGCGTTGAAGGGACAGGGAGGTATGAGCAGTTCTTC. It codes for CSVEGTGRYEQFF.

The chain carries TRBV7-9 and TRBJ2-4; the match to TRBD1 covers 9 bases. Losses at the gene ends were 5 bases for V and 5 bases for J; bases not matched to a gene: 10. The CDR3 spans 16 residues. The V gene's germline CDR1 is SEHNR and CDR2 FQNEAQ (reference sequence). The CDR3 nucleotides read TGTGCCAGCAGCCCCGTCCCGGGACAGGGTGAAAACATTCAGTACTTC. Protein product: CASSPVPGQGENIQYF.

This clonotype was counted between two and nine times. Written as DNA, the CDR3 is TGCGCCAGCAGCCAAGGCCCGCTTACTAGTAACAATGAGCAGTTCTTC. Its protein is CASSQGPLTSNNEQFF. V and J are TRBV4-1 and TRBJ2-1; perhaps TRBD2 as D (5 bases). With 1 base removed from V and 5 bases from J, the gap between germline ends came to 15 bases. There are 16 residues in the CDR3. The germline CDR1 and CDR2 sequences are MGHRA and YSYEKL.

The chain uses TRBV18 and TRBJ2-3; 14 bases align to TRBD2. The J segment lost 5 bases and the V segment lost 2 bases, leaving 6 bases of the junction unmatched. The germline V gene has CDR1 KGHSH and CDR2 LQKENI. There are 17 residues in the CDR3. CDR3 sequence (DNA): TGTGCCAGCTCACCAACGGGACTAGCGGGAGTAATAGATACGCAGTATTTT. Its protein product is CASSPTGLAGVIDTQYF.

The chain employs TRBV19 and TRBJ2-5; 7 nucleotides align to TRBD2. Germline values: CDR1 LNHDA, CDR2 SQIVND (reference sequence). Unmatched junction bases numbered 11, after V lost 3 bases and J lost 4 bases. The CDR3 has 16 residues. The DNA for the CDR3 is TGTGCCAGTAGTATCATCGCGGGAGCGGTTGGAGAGACCCAGTACTTC. Its translation is CASSIIAGAVGETQYF.